The 5 T cell receptor beta chains below come from one sample, sequenced in a study of T cell changes during pregnancy in multiple sclerosis. Produced via immunoSEQ multiplex PCR; TCRdb's table is partial and in-frame only. The table records about 41,000 clones, roughly nine tenths of them present only once. Specimen: CD4+ T cells from peripheral blood mononuclear cells, collected in the first trimester of pregnancy. These receptors came from a female donor with multiple sclerosis, enrolled in a pregnancy study.

The rearrangement links TRBV27 to TRBJ2-2; 9 bases line up with TRBD2. The V gene's germline CDR1 is MNHEY and CDR2 SMNVEV (reference sequence). This CDR3 comprises 17 residues. V shed 2 bases, J shed 4 bases, and the junction held 8 bases outside the gene matches. CDR3 DNA: TGTGCCAGCAGTTTAGAGGGCGGGAGGGCCGGCACCGGGGAGCTGTTTTTT. Residues: CASSLEGGRAGTGELFF.

This chain connects TRBV29-1 to TRBJ2-2; TRBD2 might be the D (7 bases). CDR1 is SQVTM and CDR2 is ANQGSEA in the germline V gene. This CDR3 spans 16 amino acids. V dropped 1 base and J dropped 7 bases, with 19 bases sitting between them. For the CDR3, the DNA is TGCAGCGTTGAAGCAAAGGGGGAGGGCCGGAACGGGGAGCTGTTTTTT. Residues: CSVEAKGEGRNGELFF.

The genes are TRBV9 and TRBJ1-1; 8 bases agree with TRBD1. Germline lookup yields CDR1 SGDLS and CDR2 YYNGEE. With 0 bases clipped from V and 7 bases from J, the junction kept 5 bases outside the gene matches. The CDR3 covers 14 residues. This chain's CDR3 is CASSVAQGAYEAFF. DNA for the CDR3: TGTGCCAGCAGCGTAGCCCAGGGGGCATATGAAGCTTTCTTT.

The V call is TRBV5-5, the J call TRBJ2-7; TRBD1 aligns across 8 bases. The trim removed 4 bases at V and 4 bases at J, leaving 10 bases unmatched. This CDR3 has 15 residues. Germline loops: CDR1 SGHKS, CDR2 YYEKEE (reference sequence). DNA of the CDR3: TGTGCCAGCAGCAGAGAAGGACAGGGAACGTACGAGCAGTACTTC. Translated: CASSREGQGTYEQYF.

The V and J genes are TRBV5-1 and TRBJ2-1, with TRBD2 matching over 11 bases. Germline V lookup: CDR1 SGHRS, CDR2 YFSETQ. Trimming cost V 2 bases and J 3 bases; bases outside gene matches: 4. CDR3 length: 16 amino acids. In nucleotides, the CDR3 is TGCGCCAGCAGCTTATCCGGGACTAGCGGCTACAATGAGCAGTTCTTC. It is translated as CASSLSGTSGYNEQFF. Full variable domain (missing parts from reference TRBV5-1 and TRBJ2-1): KAGVTQTPRYLIKTRGQQVTLSCSPISGHRSVSWYQQTPGQGLQFLFEYFSETQRNKGNFPGRFSGRQFSNSRSEMNVSTLELGDSALYLCASSLSGTSGYNEQFFGPGTRLTVL.